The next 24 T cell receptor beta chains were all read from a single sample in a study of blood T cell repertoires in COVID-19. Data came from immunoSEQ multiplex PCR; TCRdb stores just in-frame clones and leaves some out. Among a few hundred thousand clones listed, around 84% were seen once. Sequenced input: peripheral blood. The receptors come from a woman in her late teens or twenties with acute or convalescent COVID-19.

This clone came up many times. The CDR3 is CASSDRGRIDYGYTF. The CDR3 coding sequence is TGTGCCAGCAGTGACAGGGGGCGAATAGACTATGGCTACACCTTC. The V gene is TRBV3-1 (or the pseudogene TRBV3-2), the J gene TRBJ1-2; 10 bases fit TRBD1. The CDR3 contains 15 residues. Germline trimming cut 6 bases from V and 3 bases from J; bases unmatched to any gene: 7. Germline CDR1 LGHDT, CDR2 YNNKEL (reference sequence).

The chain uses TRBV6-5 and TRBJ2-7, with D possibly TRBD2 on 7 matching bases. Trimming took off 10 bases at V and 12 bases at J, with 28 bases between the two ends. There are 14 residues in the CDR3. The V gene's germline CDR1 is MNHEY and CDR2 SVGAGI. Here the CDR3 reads CATSRTAQAGVRYF. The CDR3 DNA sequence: TGTGCCACCTCACGGACAGCCCAGGCGGGGGTGAGGTACTTC.

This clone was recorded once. The CDR3 DNA sequence: TGTGCCACCAGTGATAATGGACAGGGTGATGTTTATGGAAGAGGGGCCAACGTCCTGACTTTC. Translation gives CATSDNGQGDVYGRGANVLTF. V is TRBV24-1 and J is TRBJ2-6; TRBD1 matches at 8 bases. In germline, CDR1 is KGHDR, CDR2 SFDVKD. V gave up 3 bases and J gave up 4 bases; unmatched junction bases: 19. The CDR3 loop spans 21 amino acids.

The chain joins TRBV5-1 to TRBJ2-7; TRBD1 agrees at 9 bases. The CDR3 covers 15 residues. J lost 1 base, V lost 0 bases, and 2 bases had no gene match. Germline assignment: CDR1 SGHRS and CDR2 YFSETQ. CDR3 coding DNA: TGCGCCAGCAGCTTGGGGGACAGGGCATCCTACGAGCAGTACTTC. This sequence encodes CASSLGDRASYEQYF.

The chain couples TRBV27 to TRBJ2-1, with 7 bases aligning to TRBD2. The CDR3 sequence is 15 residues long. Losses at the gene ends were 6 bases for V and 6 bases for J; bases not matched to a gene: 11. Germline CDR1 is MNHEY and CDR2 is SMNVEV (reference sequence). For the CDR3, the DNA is TGTGCCAGCAGCCCTGGGCGGGAGTCTCTCAATGAGCAGTTCTTC. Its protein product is CASSPGRESLNEQFF.

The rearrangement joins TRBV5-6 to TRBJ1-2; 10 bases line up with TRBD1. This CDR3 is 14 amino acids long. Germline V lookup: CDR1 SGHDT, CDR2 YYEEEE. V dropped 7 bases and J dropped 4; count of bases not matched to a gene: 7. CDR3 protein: CASGDRGGVYGYTF. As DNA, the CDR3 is TGTGCCAGCGGGGACAGGGGTGGAGTCTATGGCTACACCTTC.

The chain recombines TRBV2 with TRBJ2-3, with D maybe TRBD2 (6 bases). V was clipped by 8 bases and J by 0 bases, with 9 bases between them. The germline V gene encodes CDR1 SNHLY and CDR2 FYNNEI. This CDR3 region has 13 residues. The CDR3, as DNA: TGTGCCAGCCCCCGGGGGAGCACAGATACGCAGTATTTT. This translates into CASPRGSTDTQYF.

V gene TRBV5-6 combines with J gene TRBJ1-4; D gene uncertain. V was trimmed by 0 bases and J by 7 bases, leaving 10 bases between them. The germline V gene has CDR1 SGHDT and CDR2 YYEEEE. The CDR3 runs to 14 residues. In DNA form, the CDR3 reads TGTGCCAGCAGCTTGGTGGAGGGTACTGAAAAACTGTTTTTT. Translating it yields CASSLVEGTEKLFF.

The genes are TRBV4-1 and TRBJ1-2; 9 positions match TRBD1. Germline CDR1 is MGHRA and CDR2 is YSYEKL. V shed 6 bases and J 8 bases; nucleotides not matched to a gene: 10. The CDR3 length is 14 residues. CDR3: CASRPGQGSGGYTF. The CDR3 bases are TGCGCCAGCAGGCCGGGACAGGGCTCGGGCGGCTACACCTTC.

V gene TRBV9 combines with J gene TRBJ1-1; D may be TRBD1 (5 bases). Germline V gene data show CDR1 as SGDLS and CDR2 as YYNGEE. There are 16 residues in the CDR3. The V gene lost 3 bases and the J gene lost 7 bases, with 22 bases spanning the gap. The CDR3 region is CASSAQGMGGRDEAFF. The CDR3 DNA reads TGTGCCAGCAGCGCCCAGGGCATGGGGGGACGTGATGAAGCTTTCTTT.

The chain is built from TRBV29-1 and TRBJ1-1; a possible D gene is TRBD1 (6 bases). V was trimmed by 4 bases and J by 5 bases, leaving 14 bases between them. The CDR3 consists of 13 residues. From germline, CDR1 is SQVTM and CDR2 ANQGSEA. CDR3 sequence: CSVAPGGRTEAFF. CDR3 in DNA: TGCAGCGTTGCGCCGGGGGGGCGGACTGAAGCTTTCTTT.

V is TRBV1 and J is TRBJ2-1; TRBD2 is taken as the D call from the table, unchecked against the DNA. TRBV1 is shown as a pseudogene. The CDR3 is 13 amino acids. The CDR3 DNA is TGCACCAGCAGCCAACAGCGGGGTAATGAGCAGTTCTTC. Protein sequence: CTSSQQRGNEQFF.

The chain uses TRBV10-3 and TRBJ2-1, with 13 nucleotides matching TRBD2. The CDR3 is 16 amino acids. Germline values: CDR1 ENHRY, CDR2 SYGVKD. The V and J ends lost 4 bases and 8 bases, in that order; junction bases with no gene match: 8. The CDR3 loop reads CAISAPGTSGKDEQFF. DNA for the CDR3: TGTGCCATCAGTGCCCCAGGGACTAGCGGGAAAGATGAGCAGTTCTTC.

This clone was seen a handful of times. In nucleotides, the CDR3 is TGTGCCAGCAGTACAGTATATGGCTACACCTTC. Its protein product is CASSTVYGYTF. The chain is built from TRBV28 and TRBJ1-2; D is undetermined. Trimming removed 5 bases from V and 5 bases from J, with 6 bases in between. Per the germline V gene, CDR1 is MDHEN and CDR2 is SYDVKM. This CDR3 is 11 amino acids long.

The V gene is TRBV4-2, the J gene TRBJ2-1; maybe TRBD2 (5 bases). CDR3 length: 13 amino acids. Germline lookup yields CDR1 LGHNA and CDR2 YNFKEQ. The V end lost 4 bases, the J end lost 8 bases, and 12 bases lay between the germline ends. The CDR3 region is CASSLTTTDEQFF. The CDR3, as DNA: TGTGCCAGCAGCCTGACTACGACCGATGAGCAGTTCTTC.

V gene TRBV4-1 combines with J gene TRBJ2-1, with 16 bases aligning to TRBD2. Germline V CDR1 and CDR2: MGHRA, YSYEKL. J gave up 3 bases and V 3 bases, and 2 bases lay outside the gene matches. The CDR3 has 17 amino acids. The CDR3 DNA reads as TGCGCCAGCAGCCAGGGACTAGCGGGAGGGAGCTACAATGAGCAGTTCTTC. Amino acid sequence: CASSQGLAGGSYNEQFF.

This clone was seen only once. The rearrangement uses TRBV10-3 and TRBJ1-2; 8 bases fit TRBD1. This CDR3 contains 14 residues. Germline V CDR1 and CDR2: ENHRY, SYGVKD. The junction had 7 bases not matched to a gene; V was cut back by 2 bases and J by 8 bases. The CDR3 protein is CAISEISGGEGYTF. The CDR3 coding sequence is TGTGCCATCAGTGAGATCTCAGGGGGCGAAGGCTACACCTTC.

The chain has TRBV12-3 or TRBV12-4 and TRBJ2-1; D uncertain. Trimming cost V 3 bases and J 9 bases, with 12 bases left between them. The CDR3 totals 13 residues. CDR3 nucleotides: TGTGCCAGCAGTTTCCTTCGAGGAGTTGAGCAGTTCTTC. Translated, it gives CASSFLRGVEQFF.

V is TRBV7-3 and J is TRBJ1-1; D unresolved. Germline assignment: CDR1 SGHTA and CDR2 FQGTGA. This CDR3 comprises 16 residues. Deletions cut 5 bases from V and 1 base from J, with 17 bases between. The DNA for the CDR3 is TGTGCCAGCAGCCGAACCGTCGAGACGGGGAACACTGAAGCTTTCTTT. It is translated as CASSRTVETGNTEAFF.

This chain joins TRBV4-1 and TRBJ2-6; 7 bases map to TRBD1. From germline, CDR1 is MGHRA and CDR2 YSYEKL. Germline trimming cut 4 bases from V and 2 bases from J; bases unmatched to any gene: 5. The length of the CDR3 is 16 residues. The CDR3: CASSPYDRAGANVLTF. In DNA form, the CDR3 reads TGCGCCAGCAGCCCCTACGACAGGGCTGGGGCCAACGTCCTGACTTTC.

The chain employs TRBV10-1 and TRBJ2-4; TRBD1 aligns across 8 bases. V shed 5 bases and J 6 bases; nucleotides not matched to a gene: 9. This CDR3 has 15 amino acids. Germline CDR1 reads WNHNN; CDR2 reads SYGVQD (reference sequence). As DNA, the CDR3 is TGCGCCAGCAGTCCAAATGACAGGGGAGGAAACATTCAGTACTTC. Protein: CASSPNDRGGNIQYF.

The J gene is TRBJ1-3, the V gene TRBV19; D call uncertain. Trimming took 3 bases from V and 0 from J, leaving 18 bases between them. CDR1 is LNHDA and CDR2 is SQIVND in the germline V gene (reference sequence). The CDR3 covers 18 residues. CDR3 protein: CASSIESTYYSSGNTIYF. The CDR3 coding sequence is TGTGCCAGTAGTATTGAATCCACGTACTATAGCTCTGGAAACACCATATATTTT.

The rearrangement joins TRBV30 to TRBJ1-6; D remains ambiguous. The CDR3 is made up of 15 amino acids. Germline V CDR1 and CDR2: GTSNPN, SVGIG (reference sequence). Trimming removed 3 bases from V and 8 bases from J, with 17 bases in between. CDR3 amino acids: CAWSVAVSVYSPLHF. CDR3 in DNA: TGTGCCTGGAGCGTCGCAGTTTCTGTTTATTCACCCCTCCACTTT.

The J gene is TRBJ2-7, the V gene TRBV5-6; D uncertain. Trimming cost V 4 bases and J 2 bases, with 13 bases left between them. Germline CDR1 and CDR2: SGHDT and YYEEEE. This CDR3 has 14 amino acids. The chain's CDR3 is CASSASHRTYEQYF. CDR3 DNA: TGTGCCAGCAGCGCGTCGCACAGAACCTACGAGCAGTACTTC.